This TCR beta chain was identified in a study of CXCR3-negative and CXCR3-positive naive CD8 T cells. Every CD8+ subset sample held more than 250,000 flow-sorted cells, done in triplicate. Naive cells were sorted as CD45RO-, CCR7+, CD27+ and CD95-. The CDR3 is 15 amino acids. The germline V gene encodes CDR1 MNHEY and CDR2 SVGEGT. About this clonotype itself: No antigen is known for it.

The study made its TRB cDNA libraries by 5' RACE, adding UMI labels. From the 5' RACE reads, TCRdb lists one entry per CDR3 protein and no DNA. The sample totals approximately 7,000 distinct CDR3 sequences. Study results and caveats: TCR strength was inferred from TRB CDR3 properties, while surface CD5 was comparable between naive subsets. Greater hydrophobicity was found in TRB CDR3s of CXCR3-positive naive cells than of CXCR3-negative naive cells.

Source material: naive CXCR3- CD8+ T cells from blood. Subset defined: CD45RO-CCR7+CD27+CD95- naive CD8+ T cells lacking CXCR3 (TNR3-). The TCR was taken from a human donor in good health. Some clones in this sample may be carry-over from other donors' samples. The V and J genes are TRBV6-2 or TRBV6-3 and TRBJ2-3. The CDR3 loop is CASSKSPASTDTQYF.